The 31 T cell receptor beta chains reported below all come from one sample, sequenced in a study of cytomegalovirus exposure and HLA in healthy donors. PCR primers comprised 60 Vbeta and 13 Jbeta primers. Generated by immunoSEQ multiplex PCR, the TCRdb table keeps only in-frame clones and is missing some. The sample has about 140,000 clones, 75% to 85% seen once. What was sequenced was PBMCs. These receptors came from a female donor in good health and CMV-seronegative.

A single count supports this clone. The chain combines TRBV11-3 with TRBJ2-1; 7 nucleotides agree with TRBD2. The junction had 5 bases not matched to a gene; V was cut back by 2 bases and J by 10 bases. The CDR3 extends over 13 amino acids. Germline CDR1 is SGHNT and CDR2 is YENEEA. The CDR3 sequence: CASSLLGEGEQFF. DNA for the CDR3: TGTGCCAGCAGCTTACTGGGGGAGGGCGAGCAGTTCTTC.

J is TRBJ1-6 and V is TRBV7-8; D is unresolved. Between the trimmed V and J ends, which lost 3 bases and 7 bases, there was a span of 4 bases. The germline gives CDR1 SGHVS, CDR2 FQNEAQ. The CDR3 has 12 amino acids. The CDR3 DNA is TGTGCCAGCAGCTTCCGGAATTCACCCCTCCACTTT. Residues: CASSFRNSPLHF. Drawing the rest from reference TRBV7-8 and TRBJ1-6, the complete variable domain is GAGVSQSPRYKVAKRGQDVALRCDPISGHVSLFWYQQALGQGPEFLTYFQNEAQLDKSGLPSDRFFAERPEGSVSTLKIQRTQQEDSAVYLCASSFRNSPLHFGNGTRLTVT.

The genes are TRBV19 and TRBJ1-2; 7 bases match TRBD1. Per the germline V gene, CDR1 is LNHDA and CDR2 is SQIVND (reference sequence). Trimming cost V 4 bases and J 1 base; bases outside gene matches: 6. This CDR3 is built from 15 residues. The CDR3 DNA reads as TGTGCCAGTAGTACCGGGACAGCGATTAACTATGGCTACACCTTC. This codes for CASSTGTAINYGYTF.

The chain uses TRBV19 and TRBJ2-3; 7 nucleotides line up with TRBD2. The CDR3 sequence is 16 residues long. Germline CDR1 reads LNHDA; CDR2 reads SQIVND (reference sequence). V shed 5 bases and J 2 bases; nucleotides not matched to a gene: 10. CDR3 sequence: CASSSYLAAYTDTQYF. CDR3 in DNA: TGTGCCAGTAGTTCTTACCTAGCGGCCTACACAGATACGCAGTATTTT.

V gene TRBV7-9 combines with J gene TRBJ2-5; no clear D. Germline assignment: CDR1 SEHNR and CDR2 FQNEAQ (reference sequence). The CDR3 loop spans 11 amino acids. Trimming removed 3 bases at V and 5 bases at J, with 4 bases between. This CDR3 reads CASSFGETQYF. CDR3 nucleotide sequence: TGTGCCAGCAGCTTCGGGGAGACCCAGTACTTC.

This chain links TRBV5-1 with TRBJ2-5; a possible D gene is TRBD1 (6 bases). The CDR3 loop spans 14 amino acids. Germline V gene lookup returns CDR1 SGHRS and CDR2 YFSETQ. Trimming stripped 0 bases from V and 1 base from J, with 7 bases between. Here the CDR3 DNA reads TGCGCCAGCAGCTTGGGGACAGTCCAAGAGACCCAGTACTTC. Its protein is CASSLGTVQETQYF.

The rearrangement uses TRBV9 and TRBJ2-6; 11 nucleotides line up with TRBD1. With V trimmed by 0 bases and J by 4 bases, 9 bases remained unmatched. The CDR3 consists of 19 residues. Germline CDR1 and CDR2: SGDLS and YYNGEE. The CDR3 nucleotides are TGTGCCAGCAGCGTAGGGGACGGACAGGGGGCCTCCGGGGCCAACGTCCTGACTTTC. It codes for CASSVGDGQGASGANVLTF.

The CDR3 spells CASSSGVQGYNEQFF. The CDR3 DNA sequence: TGTGCCAGCAGCTCCGGCGTACAGGGTTACAATGAGCAGTTCTTC. The chain links TRBV5-4 to TRBJ2-1; a weak D match, TRBD1 (6 bases). This CDR3 is built from 15 residues. Trimming stripped 3 bases from V and 4 bases from J, with 14 bases between. Germline assignment: CDR1 SGHNT and CDR2 YYREEE (reference sequence).

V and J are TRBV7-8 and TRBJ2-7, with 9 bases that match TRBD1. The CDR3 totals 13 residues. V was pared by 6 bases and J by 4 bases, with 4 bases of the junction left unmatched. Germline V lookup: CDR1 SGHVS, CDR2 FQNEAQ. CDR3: CASRPGTGYEQYF. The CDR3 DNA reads TGTGCCAGCAGGCCCGGGACAGGGTACGAGCAGTACTTC.

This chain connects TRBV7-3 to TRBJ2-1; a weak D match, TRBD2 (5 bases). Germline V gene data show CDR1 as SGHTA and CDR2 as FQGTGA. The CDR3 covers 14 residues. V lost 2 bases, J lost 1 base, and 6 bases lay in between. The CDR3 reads CASSLWESYNEQFF. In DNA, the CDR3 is TGTGCCAGCAGCTTATGGGAGTCCTACAATGAGCAGTTCTTC.

CDR3 DNA: TGTGCCAGCAGCTCCCAGGGGACGAAAAACATTCAGTACTTC. Residues: CASSSQGTKNIQYF. V usage is TRBV5-4 and J usage is TRBJ2-4; D perhaps matches TRBD1 (6 bases). Trimming pared 3 bases from V and 4 bases from J, leaving 11 bases between. CDR3 size: 14 residues. Germline V gives CDR1 SGHNT, CDR2 YYREEE (reference sequence).

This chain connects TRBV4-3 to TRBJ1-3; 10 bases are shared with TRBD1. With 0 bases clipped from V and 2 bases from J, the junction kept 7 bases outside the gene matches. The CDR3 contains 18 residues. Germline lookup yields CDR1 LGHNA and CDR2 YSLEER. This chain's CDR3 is CASSQDPYGTGAGNTIYF. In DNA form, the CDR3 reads TGCGCCAGCAGCCAAGATCCTTATGGGACAGGGGCTGGAAACACCATATATTTT.

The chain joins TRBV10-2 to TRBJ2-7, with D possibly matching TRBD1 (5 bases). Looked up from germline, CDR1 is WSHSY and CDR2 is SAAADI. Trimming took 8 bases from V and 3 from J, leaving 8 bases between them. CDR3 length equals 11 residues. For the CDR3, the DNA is TGCGCCAGCTACACAGGCTACGAGCAGTACTTC. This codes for CASYTGYEQYF.

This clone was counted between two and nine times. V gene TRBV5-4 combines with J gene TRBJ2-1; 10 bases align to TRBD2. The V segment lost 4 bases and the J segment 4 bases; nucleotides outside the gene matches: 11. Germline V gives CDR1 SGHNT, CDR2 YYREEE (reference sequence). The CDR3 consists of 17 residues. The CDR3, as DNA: TGTGCCAGCAGCGCTTCTAGCGGGAGTCTACTTTACAATGAGCAGTTCTTC. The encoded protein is CASSASSGSLLYNEQFF. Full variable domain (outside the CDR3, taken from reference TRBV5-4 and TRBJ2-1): ETGVTQSPTHLIKTRGQQVTLRCSSQSGHNTVSWYQQALGQGPQFIFQYYREEENGRGNFPPRFSGLQFPNYSSELNVNALELDDSALYLCASSASSGSLLYNEQFFGPGTRLTVL.

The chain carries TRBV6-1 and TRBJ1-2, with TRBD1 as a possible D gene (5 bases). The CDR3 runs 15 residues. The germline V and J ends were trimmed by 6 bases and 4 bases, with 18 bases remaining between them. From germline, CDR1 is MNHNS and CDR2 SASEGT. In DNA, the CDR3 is TGTGCCAGCAGCGATCCAGGGTTGCGGGGCTATGGCTACACCTTC. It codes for CASSDPGLRGYGYTF.

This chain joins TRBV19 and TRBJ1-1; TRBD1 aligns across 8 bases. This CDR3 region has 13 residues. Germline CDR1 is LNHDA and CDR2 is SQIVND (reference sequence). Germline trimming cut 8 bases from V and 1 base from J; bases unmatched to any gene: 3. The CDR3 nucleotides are TGTGCCAGTGGACAGGGCCCGAACACTGAAGCTTTCTTT. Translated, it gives CASGQGPNTEAFF.

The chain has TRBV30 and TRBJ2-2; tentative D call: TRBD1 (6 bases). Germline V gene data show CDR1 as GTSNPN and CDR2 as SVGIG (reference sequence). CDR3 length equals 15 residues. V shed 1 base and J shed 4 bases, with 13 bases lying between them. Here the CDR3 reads CAWSALDSLTGELFF. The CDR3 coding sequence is TGTGCCTGGAGTGCACTGGACAGCCTCACCGGGGAGCTGTTTTTT.

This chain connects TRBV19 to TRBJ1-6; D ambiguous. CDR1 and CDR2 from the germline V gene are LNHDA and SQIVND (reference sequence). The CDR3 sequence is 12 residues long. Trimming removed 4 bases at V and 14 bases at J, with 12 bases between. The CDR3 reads CASSTGRRTLHF. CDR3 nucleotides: TGTGCCAGTAGTACCGGGAGGCGTACCCTCCACTTT.

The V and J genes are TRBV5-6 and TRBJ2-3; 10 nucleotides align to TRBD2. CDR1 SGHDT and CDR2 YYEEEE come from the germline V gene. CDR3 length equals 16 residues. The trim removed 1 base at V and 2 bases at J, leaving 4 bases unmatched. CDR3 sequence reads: CASSLKLAGLTDTQYF. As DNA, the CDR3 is TGTGCCAGCAGCTTGAAACTAGCGGGGCTCACAGATACGCAGTATTTT.

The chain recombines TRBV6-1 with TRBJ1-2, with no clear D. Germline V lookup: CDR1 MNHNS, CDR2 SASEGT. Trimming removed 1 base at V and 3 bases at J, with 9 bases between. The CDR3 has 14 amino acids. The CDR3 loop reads CASSEGGFDYGYTF. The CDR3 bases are TGTGCCAGCAGTGAAGGAGGGTTTGACTATGGCTACACCTTC.

The CDR3 DNA sequence: TGCGCCAGCAGCCGAGTATGGACTAGCCACTACGAGCAGTACTTC. This gives the protein CASSRVWTSHYEQYF. V usage is TRBV4-3 and J usage is TRBJ2-7; 8 nucleotides line up with TRBD2. Germline assignment: CDR1 LGHNA and CDR2 YSLEER. The ends lost 4 bases at V and 3 bases at J; junction bases unmatched: 8. This CDR3 contains 15 residues.

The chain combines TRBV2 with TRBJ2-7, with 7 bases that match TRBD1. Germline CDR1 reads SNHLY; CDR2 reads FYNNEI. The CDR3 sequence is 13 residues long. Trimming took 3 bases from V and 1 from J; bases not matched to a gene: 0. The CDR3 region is CASSEGQSYEQYF. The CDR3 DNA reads TGTGCCAGCAGTGAGGGACAGTCCTACGAGCAGTACTTC.

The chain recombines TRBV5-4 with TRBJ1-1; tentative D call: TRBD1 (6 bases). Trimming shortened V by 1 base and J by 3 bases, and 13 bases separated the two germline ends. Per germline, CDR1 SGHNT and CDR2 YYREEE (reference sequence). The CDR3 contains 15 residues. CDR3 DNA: TGTGCCAGCAGCTTGAGGGGGTTCGGGGACACTGAAGCTTTCTTT. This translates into CASSLRGFGDTEAFF.

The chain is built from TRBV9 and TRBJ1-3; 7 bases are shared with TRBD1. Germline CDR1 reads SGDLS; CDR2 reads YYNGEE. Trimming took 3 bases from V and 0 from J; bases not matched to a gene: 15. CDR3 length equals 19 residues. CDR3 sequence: CASSAPTIKQGYSGNTIYF. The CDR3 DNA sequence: TGTGCCAGCAGCGCGCCAACCATAAAACAGGGGTACTCTGGAAACACCATATATTTT.

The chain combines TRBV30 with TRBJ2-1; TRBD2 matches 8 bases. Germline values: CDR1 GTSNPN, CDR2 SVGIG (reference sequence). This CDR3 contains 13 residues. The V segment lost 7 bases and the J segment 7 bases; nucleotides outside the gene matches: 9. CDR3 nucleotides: TGTGCCTCCACCGGGACTAGTCAAAATGAGCAGTTCTTC. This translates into CASTGTSQNEQFF. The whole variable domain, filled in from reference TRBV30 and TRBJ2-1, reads SQTIHQWPATLVQPVGSPLSLECTVEGTSNPNLYWYRQAAGRGLQLLFYSVGIGQISSEVPQNLSASRPQDRQFILSSKKLLLSDSGFYLCASTGTSQNEQFFGPGTRLTVL.

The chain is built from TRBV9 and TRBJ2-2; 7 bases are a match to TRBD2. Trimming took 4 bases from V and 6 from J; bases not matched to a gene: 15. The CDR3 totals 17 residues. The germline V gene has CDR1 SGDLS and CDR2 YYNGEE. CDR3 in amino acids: CASSTSRGLRGAGELFF. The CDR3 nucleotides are TGTGCCAGCAGCACTTCCCGGGGTCTACGGGGGGCCGGGGAGCTGTTTTTT. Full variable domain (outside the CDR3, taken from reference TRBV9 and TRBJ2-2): DSGVTQTPKHLITATGQRVTLRCSPRSGDLSVYWYQQSLDQGLQFLIQYYNGEERAKGNILERFSAQQFPDLHSELNLSSLELGDSALYFCASSTSRGLRGAGELFFGEGSRLTVL.

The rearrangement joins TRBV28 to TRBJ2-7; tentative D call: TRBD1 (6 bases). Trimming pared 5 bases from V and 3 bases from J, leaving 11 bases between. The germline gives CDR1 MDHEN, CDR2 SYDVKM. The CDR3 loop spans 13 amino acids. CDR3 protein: CASSPAGDYEQYF. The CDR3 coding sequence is TGTGCCAGCAGTCCAGCAGGGGACTACGAGCAGTACTTC. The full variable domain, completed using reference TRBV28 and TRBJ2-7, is DVKVTQSSRYLVKRTGEKVFLECVQDMDHENMFWYRQDPGLGLRLIYFSYDVKMKEKGDIPEGYSVSREKKERFSLILESASTNQTSMYLCASSPAGDYEQYFGPGTRLTVT.

CDR3 bases: TGTGCCAGCAGTTACTCGACGGCTAGCGGGGCACGGGAGCAGTACTTC. Translation gives CASSYSTASGAREQYF. The rearrangement joins TRBV6-5 to TRBJ2-7, with 9 bases that match TRBD2. The CDR3 has 16 residues. Trimming at V came to 0 bases and at J to 7 bases, leaving 10 bases not matched to a gene. Germline V gene sequence: CDR1 MNHEY, CDR2 SVGAGI.

The DNA for the CDR3 is TGTGCCAGCAGCTTTTCGGAGGGACCGTTCCCGTCCTACGAGCAGTACTTC. This codes for CASSFSEGPFPSYEQYF. The chain employs TRBV5-8 and TRBJ2-7; D perhaps matches TRBD2 (6 bases). The V end lost 2 bases, the J end lost 1 base, and 19 bases lay between the germline ends. The CDR3 totals 17 residues. Germline loops: CDR1 SGHTS, CDR2 YDEGEE.

The CDR3 is CASSFHRVAFF. The CDR3 DNA sequence: TGTGCCAGCAGCTTCCACAGGGTAGCTTTCTTT. This sequence joins TRBV11-3 and TRBJ1-1; D might be TRBD1 (6 bases). The CDR3 sequence is 11 residues long. V lost 3 bases and J lost 10, with 9 bases in between. Germline lookup yields CDR1 SGHNT and CDR2 YENEEA.

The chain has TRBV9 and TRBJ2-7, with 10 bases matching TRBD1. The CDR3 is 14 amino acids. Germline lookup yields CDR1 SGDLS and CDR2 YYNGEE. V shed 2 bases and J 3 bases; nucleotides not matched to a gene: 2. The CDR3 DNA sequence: TGTGCCAGCAGCGTCGGACAGGGGGTCTACGAGCAGTACTTC. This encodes CASSVGQGVYEQYF. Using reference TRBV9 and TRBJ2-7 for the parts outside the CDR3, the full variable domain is DSGVTQTPKHLITATGQRVTLRCSPRSGDLSVYWYQQSLDQGLQFLIQYYNGEERAKGNILERFSAQQFPDLHSELNLSSLELGDSALYFCASSVGQGVYEQYFGPGTRLTVT.